This TCR beta chain was observed in a study of T-cell memory formation after mild COVID-19. Study-level results: CD4+ contracting clones were mainly CM and EM; CD8+ ones, EMRA. The study detected some responding clones in pre-infection memory, suggesting cross-reactive memory joined.

From the 5' RACE reads, TCRdb called clonotypes with MiXCR, one entry per CDR3 protein. The sample records more than 350,000 distinct CDR3 sequences, 21% being singletons. This clonotype was seen more than once but under ten times. Its matching antigen is unknown. Germline V gene data show CDR1 as SEHNR and CDR2 as FQNEAQ (reference sequence). This CDR3 spans 14 amino acids. Between the trimmed V and J ends, which lost 2 bases and 9 bases, there was a span of 13 bases. The TCR sequence derives from an adult woman who had mild COVID-19 (a few samples of this study predate the infection). Cell type and time point are not known. Sequenced sample: PBMCs or a T cell subset sorted from them (not recorded which). This chain joins TRBV7-9 and TRBJ2-2; TRBD2 is a possible D gene (5 bases). This CDR3 is CASSLIGLRWELFF. CDR3 DNA: TGTGCCAGCAGCTTAATCGGACTTCGCTGGGAGCTGTTTTTT.